The table lists the clone carrying this TCR beta chain with a few counts. This sample stems from a study of T cell responses to AZD1222 COVID-19 vaccine. The CDR3 spans 13 residues. With 6 bases removed from V and 3 bases from J, the gap between germline ends came to 11 bases. The germline CDR1 and CDR2 sequences are SGHDN and FVKESK. The method was immunoSEQ multiplex PCR; TCRdb's version includes in-frame clones alone and lacks a portion of them. The sample has over 150,000 clones; 90% are singletons. V and J are TRBV14 and TRBJ1-2; D is unclear. The specimen was peripheral blood, collected on day 0 of AZD1222 vaccination. This TCR came from an adult in good health. CDR3 sequence reads: CASRDSDHYGYTF. DNA for the CDR3: TGTGCCAGCAGGGACTCGGACCACTATGGCTACACCTTC.